This T cell receptor (beta chain) was recovered during a study of Graves' ophthalmopathy and Graves' hyperthyroidism. The study amplified TCR beta CDR3 regions using RNA transcripts. First-round RT-PCR with HTBI primers preceded a second-round multiplex PCR. TCRdb ran MiXCR on the multiplex PCR reads and lists one entry per CDR3 protein. Found here are about 620,000 distinct CDR3 sequences, approximately 22% of them singletons; the top ten hold roughly 6.9%. After removal of 6 bases from V and 7 bases from J, the junction contained 11 bases not matched to a gene. Germline lookup yields CDR1 MNHEY and CDR2 SVGEGT. The CDR3 is made up of 16 amino acids.

The clonotype comes from a woman between 18 and 29 years old with stable Graves' hyperthyroidism. Some clones in this sample may be carry-over from other donors' samples. Sequencing was done on a sample of peripheral blood. This sequence joins TRBV6-2 or TRBV6-3 and TRBJ1-5, with 11 bases matching TRBD1. CDR3 DNA: TGTGCCAGCAGCCCCGCCGGACAGGGGGCGGGACAGCCCCAGCATTTT. Protein sequence: CASSPAGQGAGQPQHF.